This TCR beta chain was recovered during a study of blood T cells in healthy people across ages. Overall study: Through template switching, about one barcoded beta molecule was captured per two T cells, as measured in model experiments. Study-level findings and limits: The study regarded diversity estimates from one million T cells as underestimates.

The CDR3 totals 14 residues. The V and J ends lost 10 bases and 7 bases, in that order; junction bases with no gene match: 13. Germline V gene sequence: CDR1 MRHNA, CDR2 SNTAGT. In its sample, this clonotype was seen a few times. Its antigen is currently unknown. A second about 6 to 11 cycle PCR used barcoded and J-beta primers. In TCRdb, the 5' RACE reads were re-called with MiXCR into one record per CDR3 protein. Of about 1 million distinct CDR3 sequences listed, almost 25% are singletons. This sample was shared with a second study, whose subject was T cells of mothers and their children. That paper adds: Thymic selection molds TCR recombination products alike in related and unrelated pairs.

The sample consisted of blood. The clonotype comes from a girl aged 2-10 years in good health. V is TRBV6-4 and J is TRBJ1-2, with TRBD1 identical over 9 bases. For the CDR3, the DNA is TGTGCCATCATTCGGGACAGGGACCAAGGTGGCTACACCTTC. Translation gives CAIIRDRDQGGYTF.